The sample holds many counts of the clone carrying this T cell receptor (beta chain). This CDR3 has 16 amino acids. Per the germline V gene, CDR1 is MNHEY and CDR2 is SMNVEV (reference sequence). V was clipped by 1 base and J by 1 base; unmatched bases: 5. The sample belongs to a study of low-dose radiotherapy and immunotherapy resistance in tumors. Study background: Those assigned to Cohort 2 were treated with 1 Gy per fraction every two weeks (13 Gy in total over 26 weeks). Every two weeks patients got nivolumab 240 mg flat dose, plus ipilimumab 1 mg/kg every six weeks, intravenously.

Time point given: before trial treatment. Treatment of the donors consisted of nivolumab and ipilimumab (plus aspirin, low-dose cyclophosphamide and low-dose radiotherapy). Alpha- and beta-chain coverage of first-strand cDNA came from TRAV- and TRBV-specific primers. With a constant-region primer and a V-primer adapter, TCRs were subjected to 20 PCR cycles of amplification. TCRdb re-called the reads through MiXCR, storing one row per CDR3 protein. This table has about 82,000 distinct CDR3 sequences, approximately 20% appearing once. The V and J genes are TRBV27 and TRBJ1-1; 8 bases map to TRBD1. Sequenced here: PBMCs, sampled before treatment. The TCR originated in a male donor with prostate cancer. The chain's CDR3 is CASSLYQGAQNTEAFF. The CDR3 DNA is TGTGCCAGCAGTTTATACCAGGGGGCCCAGAACACTGAAGCTTTCTTT.